Sequencing of this T cell receptor beta chain was carried out in a study of T cell repertoires in cytomegalovirus infection. Overall study context: CMV epitopes in the study were HLA-C-restricted (recently identified) and HLA-B-restricted (well studied). Public TCR beta signatures were indicative of both CMV infection and a matching HLA type.

Each CDR3 protein gets one entry after TCRdb re-called the reads with MiXCR. This table has roughly 730,000 distinct CDR3 sequences, around a third appearing once. Study conclusions and caveats: Clonotype analysis showed dominance of the ex vivo response by HLA-C-restricted CMV-specific TCR beta clonotypes.

In the case of this clonotype: Its antigen is currently unknown.

V lost 4 bases to trimming and J lost 2 bases, with 14 bases between them. The CDR3 runs to 14 residues. Germline loops: CDR1 DFQATT, CDR2 SNEGSKA (reference sequence). Sequenced here: cultured PBMCs, sampled from culture after CMV antigen stimulation. This clonotype was sampled from a human donor in good health (CMV status not recorded). Some clones in this sample may be carry-over from other donors' samples. The chain carries TRBV20-1 and TRBJ2-5, with unresolved D. The CDR3 loop reads CSAKHTRSQETQYF. The CDR3 DNA reads as TGCAGTGCTAAGCATACGCGGAGTCAAGAGACCCAGTACTTC.